Presented here are 22 T cell receptor beta chains from one specimen sequenced in a study of CD8 T cells in ankylosing spondylitis. TCRdb re-analysed the 5' RACE reads in MiXCR, keeping a single row per CDR3 protein. Here the sample spans roughly 130,000 distinct CDR3 sequences, 7% being singletons. The sequencing input was blood, either unsorted or a sorted T cell fraction (not recorded which). These receptors originate from a male donor with ankylosing spondylitis or in good health (not recorded which).

This clonotype was detected many times. The chain employs TRBV5-1 and TRBJ1-5; no definite D call. CDR1 is SGHRS, CDR2 YFSETQ, per germline. This CDR3 is 15 amino acids long. The V end was cut by 0 bases, the J end by 3 bases, with 10 bases between. Here the CDR3 DNA reads TGCGCCAGCAGCTTGGGTGGGCAAATCAATCAGCCCCAGCATTTT. This gives the protein CASSLGGQINQPQHF.

In its sample, this clonotype was seen many times. This chain joins TRBV12-3 or TRBV12-4 and TRBJ2-2, with TRBD2 matching over 12 bases. V was pared by 3 bases and J by 6 bases, with 2 bases of the junction left unmatched. The CDR3 runs to 15 residues. The CDR3 here is CASSFTSGRPGELFF. The CDR3 nucleotides read TGTGCCAGCAGTTTTACTAGCGGGAGGCCCGGGGAGCTGTTTTTT.

In this sample, this clonotype turned up many times. The genes are TRBV5-1 and TRBJ1-1; D is unclear. CDR1 and CDR2 (germline): SGHRS, YFSETQ. The V end was cut by 1 base, the J end by 0 bases, with 4 bases between. The CDR3 is 13 amino acids. CDR3 sequence (DNA): TGCGCCAGCAGCTTGCTTGTGAACACTGAAGCTTTCTTT. As protein: CASSLLVNTEAFF.

The V gene is TRBV5-6, the J gene TRBJ1-5; D is possibly TRBD1 (5 bases). From germline, CDR1 is SGHDT and CDR2 YYEEEE. Trimming shortened V by 3 bases and J by 5 bases, and 15 bases separated the two germline ends. The CDR3 has 15 amino acids. The chain's CDR3 is CASSWWGREDQPQHF. The DNA for the CDR3 is TGTGCCAGCAGCTGGTGGGGCAGGGAAGATCAGCCCCAGCATTTT.

This clonotype appeared many times. This chain joins TRBV5-1 and TRBJ1-5, with D possibly matching TRBD1 (6 bases). V lost 4 bases and J 6 bases, leaving 14 bases between the germline ends. From germline, CDR1 is SGHRS and CDR2 YFSETQ. This CDR3 is 14 amino acids long. CDR3 coding DNA: TGCGCCAGCAGCCCGGAGGGGGATTCTCAGCCCCAGCATTTT. The encoded protein is CASSPEGDSQPQHF. The complete variable domain, with remaining parts taken from reference TRBV5-1 and TRBJ1-5, reads KAGVTQTPRYLIKTRGQQVTLSCSPISGHRSVSWYQQTPGQGLQFLFEYFSETQRNKGNFPGRFSGRQFSNSRSEMNVSTLELGDSALYLCASSPEGDSQPQHFGDGTRLSIL.

The table lists this clonotype with many counts. The J gene is TRBJ2-5, the V gene TRBV20-1; no clear D. Trimming stripped 7 bases from V and 2 bases from J, with 20 bases between. The CDR3 length is 15 residues. Germline CDR1 DFQATT, CDR2 SNEGSKA (reference sequence). CDR3 bases: TGCAGTGATACTCTGACAAGGCCTCTTCAAGAGACCCAGTACTTC. It translates to CSDTLTRPLQETQYF.

This clonotype was recorded many times. The chain is built from TRBV5-6 and TRBJ2-7; D may be TRBD1 (6 bases). The CDR3 has 13 residues. CDR1 is SGHDT and CDR2 is YYEEEE in the germline V gene. V lost 4 bases and J 1 base, leaving 9 bases between the germline ends. CDR3 loop: CASSQDSSYEQYF. CDR3 sequence (DNA): TGTGCCAGCAGCCAGGACAGTTCCTACGAGCAGTACTTC. The variable domain in full, completed from reference TRBV5-6 and TRBJ2-7, reads DAGVTQSPTHLIKTRGQQVTLRCSPKSGHDTVSWYQQALGQGPQFIFQYYEEEERQRGNFPDRFSGHQFPNYSSELNVNALLLGDSALYLCASSQDSSYEQYFGPGTRLTVT.

V usage is TRBV7-6 and J usage is TRBJ1-6; 8 bases fit TRBD1. CDR3 length: 16 amino acids. The germline V gene encodes CDR1 SGHVS and CDR2 FNYEAQ. The trim removed 6 bases at V and 5 bases at J, leaving 9 bases unmatched. CDR3 nucleotides: TGTGCCAGCAGTTTCGCGACAGGGGCTAATAATTCACCCCTCCACTTT. Translated: CASSFATGANNSPLHF.

This clonotype has at least ten counts. This chain joins TRBV10-3 and TRBJ1-2; D unclear. V shed 2 bases and J shed 3 bases, with 13 bases lying between them. Germline values: CDR1 ENHRY, CDR2 SYGVKD. The CDR3 sequence is 15 residues long. The DNA of the CDR3 is TGTGCCATCAGTGAGGGACGGACTACACACTATGGCTACACCTTC. Encoded protein: CAISEGRTTHYGYTF.

There are many counts of this clonotype. The chain joins TRBV5-1 to TRBJ2-2; D gene uncertain. The V gene lost 5 bases and the J gene lost 6 bases, with 17 bases spanning the gap. Germline V gene data show CDR1 as SGHRS and CDR2 as YFSETQ. This CDR3 has 15 residues. CDR3 sequence reads: CASRETGPPSGELFF. In nucleotides, the CDR3 is TGCGCCAGCAGGGAGACCGGGCCCCCGTCCGGGGAGCTGTTTTTT.

This clonotype was found many times. The chain couples TRBV10-3 to TRBJ2-1; unclear D gene. The V gene lost 3 bases and the J gene lost 6 bases, with 6 bases spanning the gap. The length of the CDR3 is 12 residues. From germline, CDR1 is ENHRY and CDR2 SYGVKD. The DNA for the CDR3 is TGTGCCATCAGTGAAGGTGGCAATGAGCAGTTCTTC. Translating it yields CAISEGGNEQFF.

This clonotype was seen more than once but under ten times. The rearrangement joins TRBV6-1 to TRBJ1-6, with a tentative D call TRBD1 (5 bases). Germline values: CDR1 MNHNS, CDR2 SASEGT. Trimming removed 5 bases at V and 0 bases at J, with 14 bases between. The length of the CDR3 is 17 residues. This chain's CDR3 is CASSTGTDFSYNSPLHF. CDR3 sequence (DNA): TGTGCCAGCAGTACCGGGACCGACTTCTCCTATAATTCACCCCTCCACTTT.

This clonotype was counted between two and nine times. V gene TRBV18 combines with J gene TRBJ1-1; D gene ambiguous. Germline values: CDR1 KGHSH, CDR2 LQKENI. CDR3 length equals 14 residues. V lost 5 bases and J lost 0, with 10 bases in between. CDR3 residues: CASSSLPLNTEAFF. The CDR3 DNA sequence: TGTGCCAGCTCATCTTTGCCCCTGAACACTGAAGCTTTCTTT.

This clonotype has ten or more counts. The chain recombines TRBV12-3 or TRBV12-4 with TRBJ1-2; D is unresolved. Trimming took 2 bases from V and 7 from J, leaving 14 bases between them. The CDR3 spans 14 residues. The CDR3 coding sequence is TGTGCCAGCAGTTTAATGGCAGGCGGGAGTGGCTACACCTTC. Its translation: CASSLMAGGSGYTF.

This clonotype was observed at least ten times. This chain links TRBV29-1 with TRBJ2-3; 8 positions match TRBD2. There are 14 residues in the CDR3. Trimming removed 6 bases from V and 4 bases from J; junction bases left unmatched: 9. Per germline, CDR1 SQVTM and CDR2 ANQGSEA. The CDR3 nucleotides are TGCAGCGTGGGGGGTAGCGGGAAATCAGATACGCAGTATTTT. This sequence encodes CSVGGSGKSDTQYF.

In this sample, this clonotype turned up many times. The gene calls are TRBV11-2 and TRBJ2-3; no firm D call. The germline V and J ends were trimmed by 1 base and 2 bases, with 16 bases remaining between them. Germline-derived CDR1 and CDR2 are SGHAT and FQNNGV. This CDR3 spans 17 amino acids. The CDR3 coding sequence is TGTGCCAGCAGCTTAGGATCGTTGTTGCAGGACACAGATACGCAGTATTTT. Protein product: CASSLGSLLQDTDTQYF.

This clonotype appeared many times. The CDR3 sequence: CASSSSGSTDTQYF. The CDR3 bases are TGTGCCAGCAGTAGTAGCGGTAGCACAGATACGCAGTATTTT. This rearrangement joins TRBV28 to TRBJ2-3; D perhaps matches TRBD2 (6 bases). Germline V gives CDR1 MDHEN, CDR2 SYDVKM. This CDR3 is 14 amino acids long. The V gene lost 5 bases and the J gene lost 0 bases, with 9 bases spanning the gap.

This clonotype was found many times. The chain recombines TRBV7-2 with TRBJ2-6; D remains unclear. This CDR3 has 15 amino acids. Looked up from germline, CDR1 is SGHTA and CDR2 is FQGNSA. With 5 bases removed from V and 1 base from J, the gap between germline ends came to 9 bases. The CDR3 region has the DNA TGTGCCAGCAGCGTCCCTACTTCTGGGGCCAACGTCCTGACTTTC. This sequence encodes CASSVPTSGANVLTF.

The V and J genes are TRBV7-2 and TRBJ2-1; 7 bases are shared with TRBD2. V was clipped by 3 bases and J by 4 bases; unmatched bases: 6. The CDR3 extends over 15 amino acids. The V gene's germline CDR1 is SGHTA and CDR2 FQGNSA. CDR3 amino acids: CASSFRGREYNEQFF. In nucleotides, the CDR3 is TGTGCCAGCAGCTTCCGCGGGAGAGAATACAATGAGCAGTTCTTC.

This clonotype has ten or more counts. The CDR3 bases are TGTGCCAGCAGTTTATGGTCGGGGACAGCTTCGGACACCGGGGAGCTGTTTTTT. This encodes CASSLWSGTASDTGELFF. The J gene is TRBJ2-2, the V gene TRBV28; 7 bases fit TRBD1. This CDR3 has 18 residues. V was pared by 0 bases and J by 3 bases, with 10 bases of the junction left unmatched. Germline CDR1 and CDR2: MDHEN and SYDVKM.

This clonotype was recorded a few times. This chain uses TRBV15 with TRBJ1-5, with 7 bases lining up with TRBD1. This CDR3 has 12 amino acids. V dropped 8 bases and J dropped 5; count of bases not matched to a gene: 3. CDR1 LNHNV and CDR2 YYDKDF come from the germline V gene (reference sequence). The CDR3 nucleotides read TGTGCCACCGGGACAGTAGATCAGCCCCAGCATTTT. It is translated as CATGTVDQPQHF. The complete variable domain, with remaining parts taken from reference TRBV15 and TRBJ1-5, reads DAMVIQNPRYQVTQFGKPVTLSCSQTLNHNVMYWYQQKSSQAPKLLFHYYDKDFNNEADTPDNFQSRRPNTSFCFLDIRSPGLGDTAMYLCATGTVDQPQHFGDGTRLSIL.

This clonotype has at least ten counts. The gene calls are TRBV7-9 and TRBJ2-3; D unresolved. Trimming took 3 bases from V and 2 from J, leaving 0 bases between them. The CDR3 sequence is 11 residues long. Germline lookup yields CDR1 SEHNR and CDR2 FQNEAQ (reference sequence). The CDR3 coding sequence is TGTGCCAGCAGCTTCACAGATACGCAGTATTTT. This translates into CASSFTDTQYF.